This T cell receptor (beta chain) is from a study of cytomegalovirus exposure and HLA in healthy donors. Study summary: The early release's HLA-typed donors yielded tens of millions of unique TCRs. Findings and limits, study-wide: In a later analysis, several top co-occurrence clusters appeared linked to parvovirus B19, influenza, CMV and Epstein-Barr virus.

CDR1 and CDR2 from the germline V gene are SNHLY and FYNNEI. The CDR3 spans 14 residues. The V segment lost 6 bases and the J segment 8 bases; nucleotides outside the gene matches: 8. Primers for the PCR totalled 60 Vbeta and 13 Jbeta. Per the original data handling: An analysis that came later counted approximately 76 million unique TCR beta chains, 9 million to 12 million shared. Assay: immunoSEQ multiplex PCR; the TCRdb copy retains only in-frame clones and omits some. V and J calls and clone size are given by that table; D and trimming were obtained from the DNA. The table lists 140,000 or so clones, roughly 80% of them singletons. A note on this clone: Its antigen remains unidentified.

Donors sampled were nominally healthy, though unrecorded immune exposures were likely. The rearrangement uses TRBV2 and TRBJ2-1, with 9 bases aligning to TRBD1. This receptor was taken from a woman in her twenties or thirties in good health and CMV-seronegative. The sample was PBMCs. The CDR3: CASRPGQGSDEQFF. The CDR3 coding sequence is TGTGCCAGCAGGCCGGGACAGGGTAGCGATGAGCAGTTCTTC.